A single T cell receptor (beta chain) is shown here with its context. The data are from a study of patients and donors after allogeneic stem cell transplantation. CDR3 length: 16 amino acids. Unmatched junction bases numbered 8, after V lost 6 bases and J lost 0 bases. CDR1 is SNHLY, CDR2 FYNNEI, per germline. Each CDR3 protein gets one entry after TCRdb re-called the RT-PCR reads with MiXCR. Here the sample spans 410,000 or so distinct CDR3 sequences, 16% being singletons. Sequencing used blood, either unsorted or a sorted T cell fraction (not recorded which). V gene TRBV2 combines with J gene TRBJ2-1, with 7 positions matching TRBD1. This TCR derives from a human donor who was either an allogeneic HSCT recipient or a stem cell or donor lymphocyte infusion donor (not recorded which). It is not recorded whose cells these are; they may come from a transplant donor. CDR3 amino acids: CASRSLRDSSYNEQFF. The CDR3 bases are TGTGCCAGCAGAAGTTTGAGGGACAGCTCCTACAATGAGCAGTTCTTC.